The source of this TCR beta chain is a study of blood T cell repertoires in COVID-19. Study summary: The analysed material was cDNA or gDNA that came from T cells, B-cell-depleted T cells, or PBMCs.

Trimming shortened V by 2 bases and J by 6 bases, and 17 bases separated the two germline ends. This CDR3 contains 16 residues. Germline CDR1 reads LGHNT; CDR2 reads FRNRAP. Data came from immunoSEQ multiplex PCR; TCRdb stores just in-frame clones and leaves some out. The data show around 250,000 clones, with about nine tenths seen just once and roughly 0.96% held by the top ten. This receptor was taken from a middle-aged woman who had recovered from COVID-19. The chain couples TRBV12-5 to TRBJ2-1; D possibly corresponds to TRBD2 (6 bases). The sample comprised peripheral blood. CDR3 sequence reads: CASGLNRDGGGNEQFF. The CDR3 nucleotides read TGTGCTAGTGGTTTGAACCGGGACGGGGGAGGCAATGAGCAGTTCTTC. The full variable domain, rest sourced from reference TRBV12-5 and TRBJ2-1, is DARVTQTPRHKVTEMGQEVTMRCQPILGHNTVFWYRQTMMQGLELLAYFRNRAPLDDSGMPKDRFSAEMPDATLATLKIQPSEPRDSAVYFCASGLNRDGGGNEQFFGPGTRLTVL.